The 4 T cell receptor beta chains below come from one sample, sequenced in a study of T cells in women clearing cervical HPV infection. Some clones are missing from TCRdb's copy, which holds only in-frame ones; the method was immunoSEQ multiplex PCR. The listing contains over 15,000 clones. Input material: blood buffy coat. The receptors come from a woman aged 18-70 years with a cervical HPV16 infection that either progressed to CIN3+ or cleared (not recorded which).

As to this clone: The observed sequence ends 3 residues before the CDR3 terminus, with the missing tail filled in from the germline J gene. The chain combines TRBV18 with TRBJ1-2; 7 bases are shared with TRBD1. The germline V gene encodes CDR1 KGHSH and CDR2 LQKENI. The CDR3 covers 15 residues. V was pared by 3 bases and J by 4 bases, with 8 bases of the junction left unmatched. The sequenced part of the CDR3 DNA is TGTGCCAGCTCACCGGCGCGGGACAGCGTCTATGGC. This translates into CASSPARDSVYG. The CDR3 reads in full as CASSPARDSVYGYTF.

As concerns this clone: The read ends 3 residues early relative to the CDR3; the germline J gene fills the gap. The chain carries TRBV10-2 and TRBJ1-1; D may be TRBD1 (5 bases). Per germline, CDR1 WSHSY and CDR2 SAAADI. The length of the CDR3 is 15 residues. V lost 4 bases and J lost 0, with 12 bases in between. The CDR3 bases that were read are TGCGCCAGCAGTGTTTCGGAGACAGTGAACACTGAA. Amino acids: CASSVSETVNTE. In full, the CDR3 is CASSVSETVNTEAFF.

On this clone: The CDR3 is cut off 3 residues early in the read; its end comes from the germline J gene. The gene calls are TRBV14 and TRBJ1-2; D possibly corresponds to TRBD1 (5 bases). This CDR3 comprises 13 residues. Trimming took 4 bases from V and 4 from J, leaving 10 bases between them. In germline, CDR1 is SGHDN, CDR2 FVKESK. The covered CDR3 bases are TGTGCCAGCAGCCCGGGACTGAGCTATGGC. Translation gives CASSPGLSYG. The CDR3 in full is CASSPGLSYGYTF. The variable domain in full, with the rest retrieved from reference TRBV14 and TRBJ1-2, is EAGVTQFPSHSVIEKGQTVTLRCDPISGHDNLYWYRRVMGKEIKFLLHFVKESKQDESGMPNNRFLAERTGGTYSTLKVQPAELEDSGVYFCASSPGLSYGYTFGSGTRLTVV.

As for this clone: Read data end 3 residues before the CDR3 end; the end is taken from the germline J gene. This chain connects TRBV2 to TRBJ2-7; 8 nucleotides line up with TRBD2. The CDR3 covers 16 residues. CDR1 and CDR2 (germline): SNHLY, FYNNEI. V shed 3 bases and J 2 bases; nucleotides not matched to a gene: 9. The CDR3 sequence is CASSDFGGGHPYEQYF. The DNA read from the CDR3 is TGTGCCAGCAGTGACTTTGGCGGGGGGCACCCCTACGAG.